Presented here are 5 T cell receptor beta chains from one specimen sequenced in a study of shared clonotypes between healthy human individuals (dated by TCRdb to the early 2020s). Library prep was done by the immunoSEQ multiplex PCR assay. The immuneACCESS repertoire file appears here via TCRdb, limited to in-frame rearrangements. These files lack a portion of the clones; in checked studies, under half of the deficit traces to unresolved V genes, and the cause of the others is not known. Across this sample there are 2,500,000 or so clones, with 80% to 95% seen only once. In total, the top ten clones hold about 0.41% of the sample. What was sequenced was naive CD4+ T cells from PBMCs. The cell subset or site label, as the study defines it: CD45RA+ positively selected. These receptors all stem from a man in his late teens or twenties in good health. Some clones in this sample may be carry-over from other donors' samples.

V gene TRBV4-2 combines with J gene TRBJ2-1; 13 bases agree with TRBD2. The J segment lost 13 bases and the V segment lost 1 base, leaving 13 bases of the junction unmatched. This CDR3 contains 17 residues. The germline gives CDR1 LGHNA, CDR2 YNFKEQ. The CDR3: CASSQVGSGTSGIGQFF. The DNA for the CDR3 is TGTGCCAGCAGCCAAGTGGGATCCGGGACTAGCGGGATTGGACAGTTCTTC.

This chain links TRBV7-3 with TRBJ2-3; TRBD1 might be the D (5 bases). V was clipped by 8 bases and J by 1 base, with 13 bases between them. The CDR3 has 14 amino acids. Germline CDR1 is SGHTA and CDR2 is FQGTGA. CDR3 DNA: TGTGCCAGCGCAGGGTTCGGGCGCACAGATACGCAGTATTTT. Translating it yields CASAGFGRTDTQYF.

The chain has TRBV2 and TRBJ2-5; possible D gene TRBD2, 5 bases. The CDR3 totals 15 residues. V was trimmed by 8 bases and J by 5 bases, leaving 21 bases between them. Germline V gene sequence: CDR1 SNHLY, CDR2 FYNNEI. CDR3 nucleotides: TGTGCCAGCTCGTCCCCGGGTGGAGGCAAGGAGACCCAGTACTTC. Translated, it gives CASSSPGGGKETQYF.

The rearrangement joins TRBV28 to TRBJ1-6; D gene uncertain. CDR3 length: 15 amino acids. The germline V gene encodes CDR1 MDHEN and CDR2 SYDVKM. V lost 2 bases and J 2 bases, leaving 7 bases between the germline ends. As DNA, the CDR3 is TGTGCCAGCAGTTTAGGGCAGGCCTATAATTCACCCCTCCACTTT. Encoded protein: CASSLGQAYNSPLHF. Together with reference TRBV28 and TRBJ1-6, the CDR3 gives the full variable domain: DVKVTQSSRYLVKRTGEKVFLECVQDMDHENMFWYRQDPGLGLRLIYFSYDVKMKEKGDIPEGYSVSREKKERFSLILESASTNQTSMYLCASSLGQAYNSPLHFGNGTRLTVT.

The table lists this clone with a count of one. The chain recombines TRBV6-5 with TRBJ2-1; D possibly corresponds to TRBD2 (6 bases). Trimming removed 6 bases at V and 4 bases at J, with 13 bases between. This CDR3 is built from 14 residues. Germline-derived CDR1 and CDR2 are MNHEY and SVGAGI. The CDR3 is CASSIRGFYNEQFF. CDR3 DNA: TGTGCCAGCAGCATTCGGGGGTTTTACAATGAGCAGTTCTTC.